A single sample is the source of the 23 T cell receptor beta chains below, sequenced in a study of T-cell reconstitution after alpha-beta-depleted transplantation in children. Unique molecular identifiers tagged the TCRbeta library. TCRdb re-analysed the PCR reads in MiXCR, keeping a single row per CDR3 protein. Counted here are about 300,000 distinct CDR3 sequences, around 7.1% occurring once; the ten biggest clones make up over 7.5%. Study results and limitations: T-cell numbers and diversity one year post-transplant derived largely from freshly generated T cells.

Their antigens remain unidentified. The specimen was peripheral blood, collected 360 days after TCRalphabeta/CD19-depleted stem cell transplant. These receptors were obtained from a female patient aged 2-9 years who had a stem cell transplant for Fanconi anemia, so the T cells may come from the graft donor.

As for this clonotype: At one boundary the junction diverges from the germline segment, which might be a read error. This chain joins TRBV9 and TRBJ2-7; D is ambiguous. The germline CDR1 and CDR2 sequences are SGDLS and YYNGEE. This CDR3 spans 15 amino acids. The CDR3, as DNA: TGTGCCAGCAACGTAGAGGAAGGGCCCCTAATCGAGCAGTACTTC. As protein: CASNVEEGPLIEQYF.

This clonotype occurred a few times. The V call is TRBV14, the J call TRBJ2-2; 9 positions agree with TRBD2. The CDR3 loop spans 16 amino acids. Germline V gives CDR1 SGHDN, CDR2 FVKESK. The ends lost 1 base at V and 8 bases at J; junction bases unmatched: 8. CDR3 coding DNA: TGTGCCAGCAGCCAAGTTCTAGCGGGACATGGAGGGGAGCTGTTTTTT. Its translation: CASSQVLAGHGGELFF.

This clonotype has a count of ten or more. The rearrangement joins TRBV5-1 to TRBJ2-1, with a weak D call TRBD1 (6 bases). CDR1 and CDR2 (germline): SGHRS, YFSETQ. V lost 0 bases and J lost 2, with 15 bases in between. The CDR3 loop spans 17 amino acids. The CDR3, as DNA: TGCGCCAGCAGCTTGGTGGGGACAACAGCAACCTACAATGAGCAGTTCTTC. Its translation: CASSLVGTTATYNEQFF. Full variable domain (remainder filled in from reference TRBV5-1 and TRBJ2-1): KAGVTQTPRYLIKTRGQQVTLSCSPISGHRSVSWYQQTPGQGLQFLFEYFSETQRNKGNFPGRFSGRQFSNSRSEMNVSTLELGDSALYLCASSLVGTTATYNEQFFGPGTRLTVL.

This clonotype was picked up many times. V gene TRBV7-9 combines with J gene TRBJ1-5, with a possible D match to TRBD1 (5 bases). The germline V gene encodes CDR1 SEHNR and CDR2 FQNEAQ (reference sequence). The CDR3 consists of 15 residues. Trimming shortened V by 1 base and J by 4 bases, and 11 bases separated the two germline ends. Here the CDR3 DNA reads TGTGCCAGCAGCTTAGGGGGCAGCGAGAATCAGCCCCAGCATTTT. It specifies CASSLGGSENQPQHF. The full variable domain, completed using reference TRBV7-9 and TRBJ1-5, is DTGVSQNPRHKITKRGQNVTFRCDPISEHNRLYWYRQTLGQGPEFLTYFQNEAQLEKSRLLSDRFSAERPKGSFSTLEIQRTEQGDSAMYLCASSLGGSENQPQHFGDGTRLSIL.

This clonotype appeared a few times. This may stem from a read error, because a much larger clone lies one nucleotide away. The chain joins TRBV5-6 to TRBJ1-2; no definite D call. Germline-derived CDR1 and CDR2 are SGHDT and YYEEEE. The CDR3 is 12 residues long. The V end was cut by 2 bases, the J end by 4 bases, with 6 bases between. In nucleotides, the CDR3 is TGTGCCAGCAGCTTTACAGCCTATGGCTACACCTTC. It translates to CASSFTAYGYTF.

This clonotype was counted ten times or more. This chain uses TRBV20-1 with TRBJ2-1, with a possible D match to TRBD2 (6 bases). CDR1 is DFQATT and CDR2 is SNEGSKA in the germline V gene (reference sequence). The CDR3 covers 12 residues. The CDR3 reads CSPGTPYNEQFF. The CDR3 DNA follows: TGCAGCCCCGGGACTCCTTACAATGAGCAGTTCTTC.

In this sample, this clonotype turned up a few times. V and J are TRBV6-1 and TRBJ1-6, with D possibly matching TRBD1 (6 bases). The CDR3 runs to 14 residues. The V and J ends lost 5 bases and 7 bases respectively, with 12 bases between them. The germline CDR1 and CDR2 sequences are MNHNS and SASEGT. DNA for the CDR3: TGTGCCAGCAGTCCGGGGGCCGGGAATTCACCCCTCCACTTT. Amino acids: CASSPGAGNSPLHF.

This clonotype was seen at least ten times. The chain links TRBV5-1 to TRBJ2-2; tentatively, D is TRBD1 or TRBD2 (5 bases each). There are 15 residues in the CDR3. Germline CDR1 reads SGHRS; CDR2 reads YFSETQ. Trimming stripped 0 bases from V and 6 bases from J, with 12 bases between. CDR3 DNA sequence: TGCGCCAGCAGCTTGGACGGGACCTTAGCCGGGGAGCTGTTTTTT. The encoded protein is CASSLDGTLAGELFF. Full variable domain (rest looked up from reference TRBV5-1 and TRBJ2-2): KAGVTQTPRYLIKTRGQQVTLSCSPISGHRSVSWYQQTPGQGLQFLFEYFSETQRNKGNFPGRFSGRQFSNSRSEMNVSTLELGDSALYLCASSLDGTLAGELFFGEGSRLTVL.

The table lists this clonotype with many counts. The J gene is TRBJ1-2, the V gene TRBV28, with D uncertain. This CDR3 has 12 residues. The germline CDR1 and CDR2 sequences are MDHEN and SYDVKM. V shed 3 bases and J shed 8 bases, with 10 bases lying between them. The DNA of the CDR3 is TGTGCCAGCAGTTTGGCCGGCCAAGGCTACACCTTC. Translated: CASSLAGQGYTF.

V and J are TRBV11-2 and TRBJ1-4; 9 nucleotides match TRBD1. CDR3 length: 18 amino acids. V lost 1 base to trimming and J lost 7 bases; unmatched junction nucleotides: 13. Germline CDR1 is SGHAT and CDR2 is FQNNGV. The chain's CDR3 is CASSLVRQGVGRSEKLFF. The DNA of the CDR3 is TGTGCCAGCAGCTTAGTGAGACAGGGGGTAGGCCGAAGTGAAAAACTGTTTTTT.

This clonotype was seen at least ten times. The chain has TRBV20-1 and TRBJ2-3, with 7 nucleotides matching TRBD1. The germline CDR1 and CDR2 sequences are DFQATT and SNEGSKA (reference sequence). The CDR3 length is 14 residues. V gave up 3 bases and J gave up 6 bases; unmatched junction bases: 9. CDR3 coding DNA: TGCAGTGCTAGTTGGACAGGCCCCAGGGATACGCAGTATTTT. This codes for CSASWTGPRDTQYF.

This clonotype has at least ten counts. The chain is built from TRBV24-1 and TRBJ2-7; D remains ambiguous. The germline V gene has CDR1 KGHDR and CDR2 SFDVKD. The CDR3 has 13 residues. The V and J ends lost 4 bases and 2 bases respectively, with 8 bases between them. CDR3 DNA sequence: TGTGCCACCAGTGACGCAGGAACCTACGAGCAGTACTTC. It yields the protein CATSDAGTYEQYF.

The rearrangement uses TRBV28 and TRBJ1-1; the D gene is possibly TRBD1 (6 bases). CDR1 and CDR2 (germline): MDHEN, SYDVKM. V lost 6 bases to trimming and J lost 7 bases, with 12 bases between them. This CDR3 contains 12 residues. CDR3 bases: TGTGCCAGCAGACTAAACAGGGTTGAAGCTTTCTTT. Translated: CASRLNRVEAFF.

A few counts support this clonotype. CDR3 amino acids: CASSQGPGQDPQETQYF. CDR3 in DNA: TGTGCCAGCAGCCAAGGGCCGGGACAGGACCCCCAAGAGACCCAGTACTTC. The chain recombines TRBV7-3 with TRBJ2-5; TRBD1 matches at 8 bases. Germline CDR1 is SGHTA and CDR2 is FQGTGA. The CDR3 totals 17 residues. V lost 5 bases and J lost 1; bases outside the gene matches: 12.

There are many counts of this clonotype. The rearrangement uses TRBV6-5 and TRBJ2-1; no definite D call. The CDR3 runs 15 residues. Germline assignment: CDR1 MNHEY and CDR2 SVGAGI. V was shortened by 2 bases and J by 5 bases, with 13 bases between the two germline ends. CDR3 amino acids: CASSYGFVRDNEQFF. The CDR3 bases are TGTGCCAGCAGTTACGGGTTTGTGCGCGACAATGAGCAGTTCTTC.

This clonotype occurred many times. The genes are TRBV5-1 and TRBJ2-7; D possibly corresponds to TRBD1 (5 bases). Germline V gives CDR1 SGHRS, CDR2 YFSETQ. The CDR3 is 15 amino acids. The ends were cut back, 0 bases at V and 3 bases at J, with 13 bases in the middle. The CDR3 spells CASSLEAGINYEQYF. The CDR3, as DNA: TGCGCCAGCAGCTTGGAGGCAGGGATTAACTACGAGCAGTACTTC.

This clonotype was seen at least ten times. The chain carries TRBV5-6 and TRBJ1-2; the D gene is possibly TRBD1 (6 bases). The germline V gene has CDR1 SGHDT and CDR2 YYEEEE. The CDR3 length is 17 residues. Trimming stripped 0 bases from V and 0 bases from J, with 15 bases between. In DNA form, the CDR3 reads TGTGCCAGCAGCTTGGGGCAGGGACATCTAGCTAACTATGGCTACACCTTC. Translation: CASSLGQGHLANYGYTF.

The V call is TRBV20-1, the J call TRBJ2-5; D possibly corresponds to TRBD2 (6 bases). CDR1 is DFQATT and CDR2 is SNEGSKA in the germline V gene (reference sequence). Trimming removed 3 bases at V and 4 bases at J, with 18 bases between. This CDR3 has 15 amino acids. CDR3 nucleotide sequence: TGCAGTGCTAGTGGGGGAGGAGGGGTAGGAGAGACCCAGTACTTC. Its protein product is CSASGGGGVGETQYF.

This clonotype was seen repeatedly, ten times or more. The junction and the germline gene differ at one end; a read error may be behind it. DNA for the CDR3: TGCAGCGGTGAAGATGGGACCTACAATGAGCAGTTCTTC. This codes for CSGEDGTYNEQFF. The chain combines TRBV29-1 with TRBJ2-1; no clear D. The V gene's germline CDR1 is SQVTM and CDR2 ANQGSEA. The CDR3 extends over 13 amino acids.

At least ten counts were recorded for this clonotype. The V call is TRBV4-3, the J call TRBJ2-7, with D perhaps TRBD1 (6 bases). Trimming took off 1 base at V and 2 bases at J, with 9 bases between the two ends. The V gene's germline CDR1 is LGHNA and CDR2 YSLEER. The CDR3 is made up of 14 amino acids. CDR3 coding DNA: TGCGCCAGCAGCCAAGTACAGGGAACCTACGAGCAGTACTTC. It codes for CASSQVQGTYEQYF.

This clonotype was picked up many times. The J gene is TRBJ1-2, the V gene TRBV12-3 or TRBV12-4, with TRBD1 as a possible D gene (5 bases). The CDR3 sequence is 13 residues long. Between the trimmed V and J ends, which lost 9 bases and 12 bases, there was a span of 23 bases. CDR3 protein: CASRDLAGRRNTF. CDR3 nucleotides: TGTGCCAGTAGGGACCTCGCGGGACGGCGGAACACCTTC.

This clonotype was seen repeatedly, ten times or more. Written as DNA, the CDR3 is TGCGCCAGCAGCTCGGGGGTGGGCAATGAGCAGTTCTTC. Translation gives CASSSGVGNEQFF. The chain is built from TRBV5-1 and TRBJ2-1; D may be TRBD2 (6 bases). The CDR3 has 13 amino acids. Looked up from germline, CDR1 is SGHRS and CDR2 is YFSETQ. Trimming removed 3 bases at V and 6 bases at J, with 10 bases between.

This clonotype occurred many times. V gene TRBV4-3 combines with J gene TRBJ1-4, with D uncertain. Trimming shortened V by 0 bases and J by 0 bases, and 8 bases separated the two germline ends. Germline V gives CDR1 LGHNA, CDR2 YSLEER. There are 16 residues in the CDR3. Here the CDR3 reads CASSQEPATTNEKLFF. CDR3 DNA: TGCGCCAGCAGCCAAGAACCAGCGACAACTAATGAAAAACTGTTTTTT.